This TCR beta chain is from a study of T-cell reconstitution after alpha-beta-depleted transplantation in children. Whole-study results and caveats: Fresh T-cell production supplied most of the T-cell counts and diversity seen one year after transplant. Diversity of TCRbeta at day 60 was high in some patients, arising from surviving recipient T cells and thymic progenitors. Reported findings indicate that, about two months after transplant, alpha-beta T cells came from several hundred expanded clones, which were derived from non-depleted graft cells.

This CDR3 region has 17 residues. From germline, CDR1 is MDHEN and CDR2 SYDVKM. V lost 6 bases, J lost 4 bases, and 21 bases lay in between. Of note for this clonotype: Its specificity is not known.

The TCRbeta library was prepared with unique molecular identifiers. TCRdb used MiXCR to reprocess the PCR reads, holding one entry per CDR3 protein. The sample gives 350,000 to 500,000 distinct CDR3 sequences, approximately 42% of which show up once; 27% is in the top ten. V is TRBV28 and J is TRBJ2-2; maybe TRBD1 (5 bases). The receptor's source is a girl aged 2-10 years with aplastic anemia, due to receive a stem cell transplant. The material sequenced was PBMCs, taken before TCRalphabeta/CD19-depleted stem cell transplant. The CDR3 here is CASSHQQAWGGTGELFF. DNA for the CDR3: TGTGCCAGCAGCCACCAACAGGCCTGGGGCGGCACCGGGGAGCTGTTTTTT.